The 20 T cell receptor gamma chains reported below all come from one sample, sequenced in a study of Vδ1+ human thymocytes. Their target antigens are unknown. General study results and limits: Thymic TRG and TRD repertoires appeared highly polyclonal.

Sequences come from RNA converted to cDNA by reverse transcription. CDR3 amplicons came from multiplex PCR with pooled V-gene forward and constant-region reverse primers. TCRdb ran CATT on the multiplex PCR reads. The table records tens of thousands of gamma-chain clones, roughly 21% of them present only once. Input material: Vdelta1+ gamma-delta thymocytes from the thymus. Subset described: FACS-sorted CD3+ TCRalphabeta- TCRVdelta1+ TCRVdelta2- thymocytes. These TCRs come from a girl less than two years old who had congenital heart surgery.

This clone was found a few times. The gene calls are TRGV8 and TRGJ1 or TRGJ2. Germline-derived CDR1 and CDR2 are VENAVY and YDSYNSRV. The ends lost 4 bases at V and 9 bases at J; junction bases unmatched: 12. The CDR3 covers 13 residues. This CDR3 reads CATWDLTLPKKLF. For the CDR3, the DNA is TGTGCCACCTGGGACCTGACCCTGCCTAAGAAACTCTTT.

As to this clone: Different DNA sequences within this sample yield the same CDR3. J is TRGJP1 and V is TRGV2. The ends lost 0 bases at V and 8 bases at J; junction bases unmatched: 3. Germline V gene data show CDR1 as EGSNGY and CDR2 as YDSYNSKV. This CDR3 has 13 amino acids. This CDR3 is CATWDGLGWFKIF. CDR3 in DNA: TGTGCCACCTGGGACGGGCTAGGTTGGTTCAAGATATTT.

This clone occurred a few times. The rearrangement links TRGV9 to TRGJ1 or TRGJ2. The CDR3 is made up of 12 amino acids. Unmatched junction bases numbered 8, after V lost 3 bases and J lost 9 bases. CDR1 GITISATS and CDR2 ISYDGTV come from the germline V gene (reference sequence). CDR3 nucleotide sequence: TGTGCCTTGTGGGAGCCGCACCCTAAGAAACTCTTT. The encoded protein is CALWEPHPKKLF.

This clone was counted a few times. The V and J genes are TRGV3 and TRGJ1 or TRGJ2. V dropped 4 bases and J dropped 7; count of bases not matched to a gene: 7. Germline CDR1 reads VTNTFY; CDR2 reads YDVSTARD (reference sequence). CDR3 size: 12 residues. CDR3 in DNA: TGTGCCACCTGGGAAAAGAGGTATAAGAAACTCTTT. This gives the protein CATWEKRYKKLF.

This clone was picked up a small number of times. The genes are TRGV2 and TRGJP2. Looked up from germline, CDR1 is EGSNGY and CDR2 is YDSYNSKV. This CDR3 has 14 amino acids. The V segment lost 5 bases and the J segment 2 bases; nucleotides outside the gene matches: 5. The CDR3 DNA reads TGTGCCACCTGGGGATCAAGTAGTGATTGGATCAAGACGTTT. Its protein product is CATWGSSSDWIKTF.

The chain has TRGV5 and TRGJ1 or TRGJ2. Losses at the gene ends were 2 bases for V and 4 bases for J; bases not matched to a gene: 8. This CDR3 region has 14 residues. Germline values: CDR1 VINAFY, CDR2 YDVSNSKD. Here the CDR3 DNA reads TGTGCCACCTGGGACAAAACACAGTATTATAAGAAACTCTTT. This sequence encodes CATWDKTQYYKKLF.

V gene TRGV4 combines with J gene TRGJ1 or TRGJ2. V lost 0 bases to trimming and J lost 11 bases; unmatched junction nucleotides: 7. The CDR3 has 12 amino acids. Germline CDR1 EGSTGY, CDR2 YDSYTSSV. DNA for the CDR3: TGTGCCACCTGGGATGGGCCACCGGAGAAACTCTTT. Its protein is CATWDGPPEKLF.

On this clone itself: This sample includes further DNA sequences coding for the same CDR3. The rearrangement joins TRGV4 to TRGJ1 or TRGJ2. V lost 2 bases and J lost 4; bases outside the gene matches: 5. CDR1 is EGSTGY, CDR2 YDSYTSSV, per germline. The CDR3 sequence is 13 residues long. CDR3 sequence: CATWDALYYKKLF. CDR3 nucleotides: TGTGCCACCTGGGATGCCCTATATTATAAGAAACTCTTT.

In this sample, this clone turned up a few times. The chain joins TRGV2 to TRGJ1 or TRGJ2. J gave up 0 bases and V 1 base, and 12 bases lay outside the gene matches. Germline V gene lookup returns CDR1 EGSNGY and CDR2 YDSYNSKV. There are 17 residues in the CDR3. CDR3 sequence (DNA): TGTGCCACCTGGGACGGTAAATCCCCTTTGAATTATTATAAGAAACTCTTT. Protein sequence: CATWDGKSPLNYYKKLF.

This sequence joins TRGV9 and TRGJ1 or TRGJ2. The junction had 11 bases not matched to a gene; V was cut back by 2 bases and J by 7 bases. Germline loops: CDR1 GITISATS, CDR2 ISYDGTV (reference sequence). The CDR3 runs to 14 residues. Here the CDR3 DNA reads TGTGCCTTGTGGGAGGCGGCTAGTCCCTATAAGAAACTCTTT. It yields the protein CALWEAASPYKKLF.

V usage is TRGV8 and J usage is TRGJP2. This CDR3 is built from 16 residues. The germline V gene has CDR1 VENAVY and CDR2 YDSYNSRV. Trimming cost V 3 bases and J 0 bases; bases outside gene matches: 7. In DNA, the CDR3 is TGTGCCACCTGGGATCCCTACCATAGTAGTGATTGGATCAAGACGTTT. The encoded protein is CATWDPYHSSDWIKTF.

In this sample, this clone is medium-sized. A much bigger clone sits one base away, suggesting this may be a read error. The same CDR3 can be traced to other DNA sequences in this sample. The chain combines TRGV2 with TRGJ1 or TRGJ2. The CDR3 runs to 13 residues. CDR1 is EGSNGY, CDR2 YDSYNSKV, per germline. Trimming at V came to 0 bases and at J to 6 bases, leaving 5 bases not matched to a gene. This CDR3 is CATWDGPFYKKLF. Here the CDR3 DNA reads TGTGCCACCTGGGACGGGCCTTTTTATAAGAAACTCTTT.

This clone was seen only a few times. The chain recombines TRGV9 with TRGJP2. The CDR3 sequence is 13 residues long. Germline V gives CDR1 GITISATS, CDR2 ISYDGTV (reference sequence). V lost 8 bases and J lost 3; bases outside the gene matches: 6. For the CDR3, the DNA is TGTGCCTTGTTTCTCGGTAGTGATTGGATCAAGACGTTT. This translates into CALFLGSDWIKTF.

V gene TRGV9 combines with J gene TRGJ1 or TRGJ2. V shed 0 bases and J 6 bases; nucleotides not matched to a gene: 8. Germline-derived CDR1 and CDR2 are GITISATS and ISYDGTV (reference sequence). The CDR3 runs 14 residues. This chain's CDR3 is CALWEVQRGYKKLF. The CDR3 nucleotides are TGTGCCTTGTGGGAGGTGCAACGAGGTTATAAGAAACTCTTT.

To note about this clone: In the same sample, other DNA sequences code for this CDR3. J is TRGJ1 or TRGJ2 and V is TRGV3. Germline V gives CDR1 VTNTFY, CDR2 YDVSTARD (reference sequence). V lost 0 bases and J lost 5; bases outside the gene matches: 4. The CDR3 runs 13 residues. This CDR3 reads CATWDRHDYKKLF. As DNA, the CDR3 is TGTGCCACCTGGGACAGGCATGATTATAAGAAACTCTTT.

This clone was picked up a small number of times. This chain links TRGV3 with TRGJ1 or TRGJ2. The CDR3 extends over 11 amino acids. The V gene end was trimmed by 4 bases and the J gene end by 9 bases; junction bases not matched to a gene: 6. CDR1 is VTNTFY and CDR2 is YDVSTARD in the germline V gene (reference sequence). CDR3 region: CATWERVKKLF. The CDR3 DNA follows: TGTGCCACCTGGGAGCGGGTTAAGAAACTCTTT.

The V call is TRGV4, the J call TRGJ1 or TRGJ2. Per germline, CDR1 EGSTGY and CDR2 YDSYTSSV. The CDR3 runs 16 residues. V lost 4 bases and J lost 4; bases outside the gene matches: 16. CDR3 protein: CATWDPRGGWYYKKLF. As DNA, the CDR3 is TGTGCCACCTGGGACCCGAGAGGCGGGTGGTATTATAAGAAACTCTTT.

The chain has TRGV9 and TRGJ1 or TRGJ2. Germline V gene lookup returns CDR1 GITISATS and CDR2 ISYDGTV (reference sequence). V gave up 0 bases and J gave up 11 bases; unmatched junction bases: 10. This CDR3 is 13 amino acids long. DNA of the CDR3: TGTGCCTTGTGGGAGGTGAACGAGGTGGAGAAACTCTTT. The encoded protein is CALWEVNEVEKLF.

V usage is TRGV3 and J usage is TRGJ1 or TRGJ2. CDR3 length: 15 residues. CDR1 is VTNTFY and CDR2 is YDVSTARD in the germline V gene (reference sequence). Losses at the gene ends were 0 bases for V and 5 bases for J; bases not matched to a gene: 10. The CDR3: CATWDRPAFNYKKLF. In DNA, the CDR3 is TGTGCCACCTGGGACAGGCCGGCTTTTAATTATAAGAAACTCTTT.

V usage is TRGV9 and J usage is TRGJ1 or TRGJ2. This CDR3 region has 14 residues. V shed 3 bases, J shed 6 bases, and the junction held 11 bases outside the gene matches. From germline, CDR1 is GITISATS and CDR2 ISYDGTV (reference sequence). The CDR3 nucleotides are TGTGCCTTGTGGGAGACACCCCGTGGTTATAAGAAACTCTTT. This encodes CALWETPRGYKKLF.